This entry concerns a single T cell receptor beta chain. Its target is unknown. Primers included in the PCR were 60 Vbeta and 13 Jbeta primers. Assay used: immunoSEQ multiplex PCR; TCRdb lists only in-frame clones, some missing. Here the sample spans about 150,000 clones, roughly three fifths being singletons. The V gene's germline CDR1 is SGHKS and CDR2 YYEKEE (reference sequence). This CDR3 is built from 16 residues. Between the trimmed V and J ends, which lost 4 bases and 0 bases, there was a span of 16 bases. The data were obtained in a study of cytomegalovirus exposure and HLA in healthy donors. Findings of the study overall: A later analysis showed HLA-associated TCR beta chains outstripping equally common others in clonal expansion.

V and J are TRBV5-5 and TRBJ2-5, with D tentatively TRBD2 (6 bases). The sequencing sample was made of PBMCs. The sequence was obtained from a woman aged 40 to 50 in good health and CMV-seronegative. CDR3 sequence: CASSPGLALYQETQYF. The DNA of the CDR3 is TGTGCCAGCAGCCCTGGCCTAGCGTTGTACCAAGAGACCCAGTACTTC.